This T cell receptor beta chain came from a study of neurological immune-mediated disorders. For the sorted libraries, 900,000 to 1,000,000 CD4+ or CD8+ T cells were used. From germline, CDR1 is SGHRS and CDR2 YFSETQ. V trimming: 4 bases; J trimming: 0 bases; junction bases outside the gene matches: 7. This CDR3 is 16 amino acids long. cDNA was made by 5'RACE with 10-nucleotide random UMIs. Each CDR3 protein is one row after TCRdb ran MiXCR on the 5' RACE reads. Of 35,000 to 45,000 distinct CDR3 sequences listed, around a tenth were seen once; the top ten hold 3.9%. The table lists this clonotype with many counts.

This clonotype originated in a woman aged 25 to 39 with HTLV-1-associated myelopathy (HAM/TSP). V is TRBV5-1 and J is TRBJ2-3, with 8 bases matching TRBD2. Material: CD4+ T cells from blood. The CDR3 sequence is CASSQGGGTSTDTQYF. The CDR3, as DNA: TGCGCCAGCAGCCAGGGCGGGGGGACTAGCACAGATACGCAGTATTTT.